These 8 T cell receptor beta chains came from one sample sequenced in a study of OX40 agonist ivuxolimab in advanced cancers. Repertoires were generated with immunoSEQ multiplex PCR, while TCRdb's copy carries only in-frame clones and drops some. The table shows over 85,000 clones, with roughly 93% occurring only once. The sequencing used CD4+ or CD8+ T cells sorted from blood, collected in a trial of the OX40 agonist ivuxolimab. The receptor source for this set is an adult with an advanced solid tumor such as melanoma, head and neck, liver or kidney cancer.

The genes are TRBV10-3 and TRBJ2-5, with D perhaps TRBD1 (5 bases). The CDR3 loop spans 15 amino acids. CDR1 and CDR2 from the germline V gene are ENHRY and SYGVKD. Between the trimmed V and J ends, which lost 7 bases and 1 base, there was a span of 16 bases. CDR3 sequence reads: CAIKGSETVQETQYF. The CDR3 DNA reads TGTGCCATCAAGGGATCCGAGACAGTCCAAGAGACCCAGTACTTC.

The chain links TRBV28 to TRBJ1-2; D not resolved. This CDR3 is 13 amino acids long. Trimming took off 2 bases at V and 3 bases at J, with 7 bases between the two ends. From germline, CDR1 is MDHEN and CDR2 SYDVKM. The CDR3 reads CASSLRADYGYTF. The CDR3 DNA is TGTGCCAGCAGTTTAAGGGCAGACTATGGCTACACCTTC.

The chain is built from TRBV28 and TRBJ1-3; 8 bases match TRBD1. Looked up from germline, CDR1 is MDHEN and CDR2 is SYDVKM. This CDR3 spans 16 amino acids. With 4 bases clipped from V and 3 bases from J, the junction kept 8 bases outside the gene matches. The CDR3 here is CASSSRTGGHGNTIYF. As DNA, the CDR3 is TGTGCCAGCAGTTCCCGAACAGGGGGGCATGGAAACACCATATATTTT.

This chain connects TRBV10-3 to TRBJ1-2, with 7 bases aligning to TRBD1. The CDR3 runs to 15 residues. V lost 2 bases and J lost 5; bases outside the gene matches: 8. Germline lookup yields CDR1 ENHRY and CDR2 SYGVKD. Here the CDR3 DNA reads TGTGCCATCAGTGAGGGGACCAGGGGGACATATGGCTACACCTTC. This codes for CAISEGTRGTYGYTF.

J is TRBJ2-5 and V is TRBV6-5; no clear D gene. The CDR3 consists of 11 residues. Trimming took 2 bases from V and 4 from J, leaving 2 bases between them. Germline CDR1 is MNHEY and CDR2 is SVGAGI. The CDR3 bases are TGTGCCAGCAGTTACGCAGAGACCCAGTACTTC. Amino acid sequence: CASSYAETQYF.

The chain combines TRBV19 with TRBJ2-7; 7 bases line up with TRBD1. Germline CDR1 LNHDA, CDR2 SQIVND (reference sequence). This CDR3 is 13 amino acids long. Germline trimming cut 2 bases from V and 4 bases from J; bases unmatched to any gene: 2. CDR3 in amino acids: CASSIYRGYEQYF. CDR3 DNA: TGTGCCAGTAGTATATACAGGGGTTACGAGCAGTACTTC.

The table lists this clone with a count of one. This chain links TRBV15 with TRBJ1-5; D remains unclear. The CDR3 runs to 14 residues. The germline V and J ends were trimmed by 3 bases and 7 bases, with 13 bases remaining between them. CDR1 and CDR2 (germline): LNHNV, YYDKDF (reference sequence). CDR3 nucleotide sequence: TGTGCCACCAGCAGGAACTTCCTGGGGCAGCCCCAGCATTTT. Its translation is CATSRNFLGQPQHF.

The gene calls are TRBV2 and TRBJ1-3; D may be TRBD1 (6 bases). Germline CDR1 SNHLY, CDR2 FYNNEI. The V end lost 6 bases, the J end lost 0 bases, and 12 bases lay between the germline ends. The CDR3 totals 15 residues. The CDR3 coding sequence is TGTGCCAGCAGAGTCGACAGGATCTCTGGAAACACCATATATTTT. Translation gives CASRVDRISGNTIYF. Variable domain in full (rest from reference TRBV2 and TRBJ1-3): EPEVTQTPSHQVTQMGQEVILRCVPISNHLYFYWYRQILGQKVEFLVSFYNNEISEKSEIFDDQFSVERPDGSNFTLKIRSTKLEDSAMYFCASRVDRISGNTIYFGEGSWLTVV.